This T cell receptor (beta chain) was sequenced for a study of cytomegalovirus exposure and HLA in healthy donors. Broader study findings: Later analysis suggested links between common viral pathogens and several top significant clusters.

The primer mix had 60 Vbeta and 13 Jbeta primers. Libraries were prepared by immunoSEQ multiplex PCR; TCRdb keeps only in-frame clonotypes and omits some of them. In the table there are approximately 150,000 clones, roughly three quarters of which are singletons. Points on this clone: Antigen unknown.

The material sequenced was PBMCs. This clonotype was sampled from a woman aged 40-49 years in good health and CMV-seronegative.

The CDR3 sequence is CASYQRRDPNTEAFF. The CDR3 DNA reads as TGTGCTAGTTACCAAAGGAGGGATCCGAACACTGAAGCTTTCTTT. This chain links TRBV12-5 with TRBJ1-1, with D unresolved. The CDR3 is made up of 15 amino acids. Germline V CDR1 and CDR2: LGHNT, FRNRAP. V was pared by 8 bases and J by 1 base, with 17 bases between.